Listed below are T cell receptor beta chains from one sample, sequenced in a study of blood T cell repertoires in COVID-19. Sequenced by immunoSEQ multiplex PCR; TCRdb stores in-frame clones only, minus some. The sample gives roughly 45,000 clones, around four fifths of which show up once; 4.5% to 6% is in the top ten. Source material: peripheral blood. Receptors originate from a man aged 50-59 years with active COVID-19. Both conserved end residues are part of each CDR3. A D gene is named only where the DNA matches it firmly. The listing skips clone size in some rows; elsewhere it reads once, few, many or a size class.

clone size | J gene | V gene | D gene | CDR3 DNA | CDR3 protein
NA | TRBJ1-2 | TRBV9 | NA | TGTGCCAGCAGCAAAGAGGCCCAAAATGGCTACACCTTC | CASSKEAQNGYTF
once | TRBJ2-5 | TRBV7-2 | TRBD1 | TGTGCCAGCAGACAGGGGGCGGCCAGAGAGACCCAGTACTTC | CASRQGAARETQYF
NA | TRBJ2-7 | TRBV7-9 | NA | TGTGCCAGCAGCTTAGTAGGGGGTGTTCACGAGCAGTACTTC | CASSLVGGVHEQYF
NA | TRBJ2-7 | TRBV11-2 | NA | TGTGCCAGCAGCTTAGACTCACGGGGCTCCTACGAGCAGTACTTC | CASSLDSRGSYEQYF
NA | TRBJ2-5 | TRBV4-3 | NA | TGCGCCAGCAGCCAAGGTGGAGGGAGTGGTGAGACCCAGTACTTC | CASSQGGGSGETQYF
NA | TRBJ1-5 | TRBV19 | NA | TGTGCCAGTAAAGTAGCCTGGGTTAGCAATCAGCCCCAGCATTTT | CASKVAWVSNQPQHF
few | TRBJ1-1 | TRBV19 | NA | TGTGCCAGTAGTATCTCCCGGGGAGTAAGCACTGAAGCTTTCTTT | CASSISRGVSTEAFF
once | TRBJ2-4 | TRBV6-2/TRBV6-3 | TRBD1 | TGTGCCAGCAGTTACTCGACGGCACAGGGGAGATACTTC | CASSYSTAQGRYF
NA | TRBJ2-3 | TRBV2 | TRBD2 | TGTGCCAGCAATAGGTGGACTAGCGGGTCCGGCACAGATACGCAGTATTTT | CASNRWTSGSGTDTQYF
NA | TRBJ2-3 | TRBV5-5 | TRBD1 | TGTGCCAGCAGCCTGGACAGGAGCACAGATACGCAGTATTTT | CASSLDRSTDTQYF
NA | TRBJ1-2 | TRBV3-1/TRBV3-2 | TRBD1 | TGTGCCAGCAGCCAAGGGTCCACAGGGGCCATCTATGGCTACACCTTC | CASSQGSTGAIYGYTF
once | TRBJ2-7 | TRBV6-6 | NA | TGTGCCAGCAGGGTCGGAGCAACCTACGAGCAGTACTTC | CASRVGATYEQYF
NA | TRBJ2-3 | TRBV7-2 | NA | TGTGCCAGCAGCTCTAGTAGTGGCGGACTCGTCACAGATACGCAGTATTTT | CASSSSSGGLVTDTQYF
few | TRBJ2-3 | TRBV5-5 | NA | TGTGCCAGCAGCCACAGGGTTTTCGCAGATACGCAGTATTTT | CASSHRVFADTQYF
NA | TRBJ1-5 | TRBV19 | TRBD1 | TGTGCCAGTAGATCAGGGACAGTGGCTCAGCCCCAGCATTTT | CASRSGTVAQPQHF
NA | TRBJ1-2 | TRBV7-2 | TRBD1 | TGTGCCAGCAGCCCCGGGACAGGGATGGCCCTGGGGAATGGCTACACCTTC | CASSPGTGMALGNGYTF
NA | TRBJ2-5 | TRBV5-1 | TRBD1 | TGCGCCAGCAGCGCCCTGGGGCCGGGGACAGGGACCCAGTACTTC | CASSALGPGTGTQYF
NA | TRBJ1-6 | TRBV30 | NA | TGTGCCTGGAGTGTAGCCGGTGGCGGTCATAATTCACCCCTCCACTTT | CAWSVAGGGHNSPLHF
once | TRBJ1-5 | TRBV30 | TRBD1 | TGTGCCTGGAGTGTACGACGGACAGGGGAAGGTTTTAGTCAGCCCCAGCATTTT | CAWSVRRTGEGFSQPQHF
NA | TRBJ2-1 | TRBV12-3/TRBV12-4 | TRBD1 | TGTGCCAGCAGTCATGGACAGGGTCATGAGCAGTTCTTC | CASSHGQGHEQFF
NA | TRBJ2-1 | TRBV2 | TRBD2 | TGTGCCAGCAGTGTGGATAGCGGGAACGATGAGCAGTTCTTC | CASSVDSGNDEQFF
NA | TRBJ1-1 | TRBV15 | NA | TGTGCCACCAGCAGAGCTGGCCTTGAAGCTTTCTTT | CATSRAGLEAFF
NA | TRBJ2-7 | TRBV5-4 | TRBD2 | TGTGCCAGCAGCCCAGACCCTAGCGGTTCCGTTTACGAGCAGTACTTC | CASSPDPSGSVYEQYF
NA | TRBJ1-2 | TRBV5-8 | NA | TGTGCCAGCAGCTTGGAGAGCCTAACCCGCTACACCTTC | CASSLESLTRYTF
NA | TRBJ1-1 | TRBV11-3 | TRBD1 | TGTGCCAGCAGCTTAGAGCGACAGGGTGCTTTCTTT | CASSLERQGAFF
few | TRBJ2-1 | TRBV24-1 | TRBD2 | TGTGCCACCAGTGACGGGACTAGCGCTTACAATGAGCAGTTCTTC | CATSDGTSAYNEQFF
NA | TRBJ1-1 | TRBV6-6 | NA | TGTGCCAGCTGCCGCCCGGGGGACACTGAAGCTTTCTTT | CASCRPGDTEAFF
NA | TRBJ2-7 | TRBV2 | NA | TGTGCCAGCAGTGACCGGGACAACACCTACGAGCAGTACTTC | CASSDRDNTYEQYF
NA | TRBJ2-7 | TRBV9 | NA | TGTGCCAGCAGCGTAGAAGACAGCTCCTACGAGCAGTACTTC | CASSVEDSSYEQYF
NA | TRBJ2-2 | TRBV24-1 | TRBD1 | TGTGCCACCAGTCGACAGGGGTTCGGAACCGGGGAGCTGTTTTTT | CATSRQGFGTGELFF
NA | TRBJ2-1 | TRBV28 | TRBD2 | TGTGCCAGCAGCCAACTAGCGGGGAGGTACAATGAGCAGTTCTTC | CASSQLAGRYNEQFF
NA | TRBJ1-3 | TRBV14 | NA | TGTGCCAGCAGCCACCTAAGCTCTGGAAACACCATATATTTT | CASSHLSSGNTIYF
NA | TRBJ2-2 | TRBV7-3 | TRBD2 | TGTGCCAGCAGGGCGACTAGCGGGAGGACCGGGGAGCTGTTTTTT | CASRATSGRTGELFF
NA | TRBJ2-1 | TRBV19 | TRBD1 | TGTGCCAGTAGTATGGGGGACAGCTCCTACAATGAGCAGTTCTTC | CASSMGDSSYNEQFF
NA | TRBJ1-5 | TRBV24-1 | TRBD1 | TGTGCCACCAGTGATACGGACAGGCGGGGGGGCAATCAGCCCCAGCATTTT | CATSDTDRRGGNQPQHF
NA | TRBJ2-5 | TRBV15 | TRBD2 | TGTGCCACCAGCGGAGGACTAGCGGGGGAAGAGACCCAGTACTTC | CATSGGLAGEETQYF
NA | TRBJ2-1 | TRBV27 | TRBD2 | TGTGCCAGCAGTCCCCAACGGACTAGTTCTCATGAGCAGTTCTTC | CASSPQRTSSHEQFF
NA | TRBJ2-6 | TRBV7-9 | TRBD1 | TGTGCCAGCAGTAGTAGGGACAGGGAGAACTCCGGGGCCAACGTCCTGACTTTC | CASSSRDRENSGANVLTF
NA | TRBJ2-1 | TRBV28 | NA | TGTGCCAGTCGGGGGAGGAGGGAGTCCAATGAGCAGTTCTTC | CASRGRRESNEQFF
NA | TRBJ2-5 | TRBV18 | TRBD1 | TGTGCCAGCTCACCTCGGACAGGGGGACTCCAAGAGACCCAGTACTTC | CASSPRTGGLQETQYF
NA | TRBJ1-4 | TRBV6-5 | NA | TGTGCCAGCAGTAGCCCGGGATTTACTAATGAAAAACTGTTTTTT | CASSSPGFTNEKLFF
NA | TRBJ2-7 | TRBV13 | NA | TGTGCCAGCAGCTTAAAGGTCGGGACCTACGAGCAGTACTTC | CASSLKVGTYEQYF
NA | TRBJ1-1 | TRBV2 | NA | TGTGCCAGCAGTGGCCCCTCAGGACGTAGGGGGACTGAAGCTTTCTTT | CASSGPSGRRGTEAFF
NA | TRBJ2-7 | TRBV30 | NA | TGTGCCTGGAGCGAGGATTACGAGCAGTACTTC | CAWSEDYEQYF
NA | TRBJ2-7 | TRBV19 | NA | TGTGCCAGTAGTATGTTCTTCGACAGCTCCTACGAGCAGTACTTC | CASSMFFDSSYEQYF
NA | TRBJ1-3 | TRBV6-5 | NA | TGTGCCAGCAGTAGTGTCGCGGGGGGAGGAAACACCATATATTTT | CASSSVAGGGNTIYF
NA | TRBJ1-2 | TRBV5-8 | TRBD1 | TGTGCCAGCAGCTTGTGGCAGGGGGCTAACTATGGCTACACCTTC | CASSLWQGANYGYTF
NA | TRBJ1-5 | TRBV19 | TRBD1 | TGTGCCAGTAGTCTCCGGGACAGGAATTATCAGCCCCAGCATTTT | CASSLRDRNYQPQHF
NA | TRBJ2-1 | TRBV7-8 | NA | TGTGCCAGCAGCTTAAGCGCGGTAAGGATGGACAATGAGCAGTTCTTC | CASSLSAVRMDNEQFF
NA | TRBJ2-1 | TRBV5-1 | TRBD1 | TGCGCCAGCAGCTTGACAGGGGCCTCCTACAATGAGCAGTTCTTC | CASSLTGASYNEQFF
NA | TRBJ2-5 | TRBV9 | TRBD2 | TGTGCCAGCAGCGTTACTAGCGGAGAGACCCAGTACTTC | CASSVTSGETQYF
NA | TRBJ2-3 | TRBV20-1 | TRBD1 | TGCAGTGCTAGTAAGGGACAGGGCAATGCAGATACGCAGTATTTT | CSASKGQGNADTQYF
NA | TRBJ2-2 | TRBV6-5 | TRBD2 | TGTGCCAGCAGCGAGACTAGCGGGAACACCGGGGAGCTGTTTTTT | CASSETSGNTGELFF
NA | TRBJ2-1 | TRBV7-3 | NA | TGTGCCAGCAGCAGAGGTCGGTACAATGAGCAGTTCTTC | CASSRGRYNEQFF
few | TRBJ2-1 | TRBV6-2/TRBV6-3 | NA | TGTGCCAGCAGTTACTCGACTTACGCACGCAATGAGCAGTTCTTC | CASSYSTYARNEQFF
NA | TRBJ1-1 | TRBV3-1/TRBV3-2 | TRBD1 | TGTGCCAGCAGCCTACGGGACAGAAAAGCTTTCTTT | CASSLRDRKAFF
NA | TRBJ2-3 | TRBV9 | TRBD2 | TGTGCCAGCAGCCGGACTAGCGGGGGGGCGGTCGCAGATACGCAGTATTTT | CASSRTSGGAVADTQYF
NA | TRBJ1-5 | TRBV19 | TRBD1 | TGTGCCACCTGGGACAGGGGGCACATTCAGCCCCAGCATTTT | CATWDRGHIQPQHF
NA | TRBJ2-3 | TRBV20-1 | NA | TGCAGTGCCAGGGTAGTAGATACGCAGTATTTT | CSARVVDTQYF
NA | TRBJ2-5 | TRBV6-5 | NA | TGTGCCAGCAGGGCATCCCCCGGGAGTGTAGAGACCCAGTACTTC | CASRASPGSVETQYF